These T cell receptor beta chains were read from a single sample in a study of T cell repertoires in aging, cancer and after chemotherapy. TCRdb used MiXCR to reprocess the multiplex PCR reads, holding one entry per CDR3 protein. The profile shows roughly 8,500 distinct CDR3 sequences, less than 65% of them singletons. The sequencing sample was made of blood. The source is a human donor with a solid tumor. CDR3s include the opening cysteine and the closing phenylalanine or tryptophan. The order of the fields is V gene, D gene, clone size, J gene, CDR3 DNA, CDR3 protein. A D gene is named only where the DNA matches it firmly. Some rows have no size entry. The others give once, few or many, or a class for an expanded clone.

>TRBV6-5|TRBD1|-|TRBJ2-4
TGTGCCAGCAGTATTGGGGACAGGGGGACCAAAAACATTCAGTACTTC
CASSIGDRGTKNIQYF
>TRBV5-6|-|few|TRBJ1-2
TGTGCCAGCACGAGAGGGGAGGGGATCGCCTATGGCTACACCTTC
CASTRGEGIAYGYTF
>TRBV6-5|TRBD1|-|TRBJ2-7
TGTGCCAGCAGTTACTCGATAAGCCCAGGGGGCGAGTACGAGCAGTACTTC
CASSYSISPGGEYEQYF
>TRBV7-9|-|-|TRBJ2-1
TGTGCCAGCAGCAAAGGCCAGGGGCATGAGCAGTTCTTC
CASSKGQGHEQFF
>TRBV27|-|-|TRBJ2-1
TGTGCCAGCAGTTCAGCATCGGGAGTTGTTGAGCAGTTCTTC
CASSSASGVVEQFF
>TRBV6-6|-|-|TRBJ1-2
TGTGCCAGCAGTTACTCATCGGGGCGAGGAGTGGGAAACTATGGCTACACCTTC
CASSYSSGRGVGNYGYTF
>TRBV11-1|TRBD1|few|TRBJ2-7
TGTGCCAGCAGTCCGACAGGGTACGAGCAGTACTTC
CASSPTGYEQYF
>TRBV20-1|TRBD2|-|TRBJ2-1
TGCAGTGGCGAGCTAGCGGGAGTAGGCAATGAGCAGTTCTTC
CSGELAGVGNEQFF
>TRBV29-1|TRBD1|-|TRBJ1-2
TGCAGCGCCCGGGACAGGAACTATGGCTACACCTTC
CSARDRNYGYTF
>TRBV12-3/TRBV12-4|-|few|TRBJ1-4
TGTGCCAGCAGTTCTATCGGGAGACAAAAACTGTTTTTT
CASSSIGRQKLFF
>TRBV11-3|-|-|TRBJ1-1
TGTGCCAGCACCACGGACGGTGGTGCTTTCTTT
CASTTDGGAFF
>TRBV29-1|-|-|TRBJ2-1
TGCAGCGTAGGGACAAGAAACAATGAGCAGTTCTTC
CSVGTRNNEQFF
>TRBV6-2/TRBV6-3|-|-|TRBJ2-3
TGTGCCAGCAGTTCAGGGCGCACAGATACGCAGTATTTT
CASSSGRTDTQYF
>TRBV29-1|TRBD1|once|TRBJ2-2
TGCAGCGGCCTGGGACAGGGGGAGACCGGGGAGCTGTTTTTT
CSGLGQGETGELFF
>TRBV5-1|-|-|TRBJ1-4
TGCGCCAGCAGTACAGGTGGCGGTAATGAAAAACTGTTTTTT
CASSTGGGNEKLFF
>TRBV18|-|few|TRBJ1-4
TGTGCCAGCTCACCCTACGAATACAGGGAAGGAAAACTGTTTTTT
CASSPYEYREGKLFF
>TRBV20-1|TRBD1|-|TRBJ2-2
TGCAGTGCTAGGCCTAGAGGGGGCTCGAACACCGGGGAGCTGTTTTTT
CSARPRGGSNTGELFF